The rows below give T cell receptor beta chains drawn from one sample of a study of read filtering for tumor transcriptome and immune sequencing. MiXCR, applied by TCRdb to the reads, yields one record per CDR3 protein. This sample has tens of thousands of distinct CDR3 sequences, with roughly an eighth found just once. Sequencing used a population of CD138-negative cells sorted from bone marrow. The receptors shown here come from a donor at least 40 years old with multiple myeloma. CDR3s include the opening cysteine and the closing phenylalanine or tryptophan. The order of the fields is CDR3 DNA, CDR3 protein, clone size, CDR3 length, D gene, V gene, J gene. A D gene is named only where the DNA matches it firmly. Expanded clones are given a class, and other clones once, few, many or no size at all.

cdr3_nt: TGTGCCAGCAGCAGGCCAGGGAGAACAGATACGCAGTATTTT
cdr3_aa: CASSRPGRTDTQYF
clone_size: -
cdr3_length: 14
d_call: -
v_call: TRBV6-2/TRBV6-3
j_call: TRBJ2-3

cdr3_nt: TGTGCCATCAGTGAGTCTCTAGCGGCCAGGGAGCAGTACTTC
cdr3_aa: CAISESLAAREQYF
clone_size: many
cdr3_length: 14
d_call: TRBD2
v_call: TRBV10-3
j_call: TRBJ2-7

cdr3_nt: TGTGCCAGCACTTTACGGACAGGGTACAATGAGCAGTTCTTC
cdr3_aa: CASTLRTGYNEQFF
clone_size: -
cdr3_length: 14
d_call: TRBD1
v_call: TRBV2
j_call: TRBJ2-1

cdr3_nt: TGCGCCAGCAGCCCAACGCTCGGGGAGTCCCAGCATTTT
cdr3_aa: CASSPTLGESQHF
clone_size: few
cdr3_length: 13
d_call: -
v_call: TRBV4-3
j_call: TRBJ1-5

cdr3_nt: TGCGCCAGCAGCCGGGACTATCCCAACAATGAGCAGTTCTTC
cdr3_aa: CASSRDYPNNEQFF
clone_size: many
cdr3_length: 14
d_call: TRBD2
v_call: TRBV5-1
j_call: TRBJ2-1

cdr3_nt: TGTGCCAGCAGTGTCAGTTACCAAGAGACCCAGTACTTC
cdr3_aa: CASSVSYQETQYF
clone_size: hyperexpanded
cdr3_length: 13
d_call: -
v_call: TRBV2
j_call: TRBJ2-5

cdr3_nt: TGCAGTGCCACCTCAGACTCGCGGGAAGCTTTCTTT
cdr3_aa: CSATSDSREAFF
clone_size: many
cdr3_length: 12
d_call: -
v_call: TRBV20-1
j_call: TRBJ1-1

cdr3_nt: TGTGCCAGCAGTCTATGGACAGGCGAAATGAACACTGAAGCTTTCTTT
cdr3_aa: CASSLWTGEMNTEAFF
clone_size: many
cdr3_length: 16
d_call: TRBD1
v_call: TRBV7-2
j_call: TRBJ1-1

cdr3_nt: TGCAGTGCTAGAGACGGACGACTCCCGAACACTGAAGCTTTCTTT
cdr3_aa: CSARDGRLPNTEAFF
clone_size: many
cdr3_length: 15
d_call: -
v_call: TRBV20-1
j_call: TRBJ1-1

cdr3_nt: TGTGCCAGCAGCTTGGCCATGGGCGGGGCCGCTTACAATGAGCAGTTCTTC
cdr3_aa: CASSLAMGGAAYNEQFF
clone_size: many
cdr3_length: 17
d_call: -
v_call: TRBV5-4
j_call: TRBJ2-1

cdr3_nt: TGTGCCACCAGCAGAGATCTGAACTCTAATGAGCAGTTCTTC
cdr3_aa: CATSRDLNSNEQFF
clone_size: many
cdr3_length: 14
d_call: -
v_call: TRBV15
j_call: TRBJ2-1

cdr3_nt: TGTGCCAGCATCGACAGAGCCACTAACACCGGGGAGCTGTTTTTT
cdr3_aa: CASIDRATNTGELFF
clone_size: many
cdr3_length: 15
d_call: -
v_call: TRBV6-6
j_call: TRBJ2-2

cdr3_nt: TGCGCCAGCATCCAAGCTGGGACAGGGGGCCTCCAAGGGACCCAGTACTTC
cdr3_aa: CASIQAGTGGLQGTQYF
clone_size: once
cdr3_length: 17
d_call: TRBD1
v_call: TRBV4-1
j_call: TRBJ2-5

cdr3_nt: TGTGCCAGCAGTTTCTCAGGGGGGAACACTGAAGCTTTCTTT
cdr3_aa: CASSFSGGNTEAFF
clone_size: many
cdr3_length: 14
d_call: TRBD1
v_call: TRBV28
j_call: TRBJ1-1

cdr3_nt: TGTGCCAGCAGCCAAGATGAGGGACACACCGGGGAGCTGTTTTTT
cdr3_aa: CASSQDEGHTGELFF
clone_size: -
cdr3_length: 15
d_call: -
v_call: TRBV4-2
j_call: TRBJ2-2

cdr3_nt: TGTGCCAGCGGCAAAGGTGGTGACAGAGACTACGATGAGCAGTTCTTC
cdr3_aa: CASGKGGDRDYDEQFF
clone_size: -
cdr3_length: 16
d_call: -
v_call: TRBV21-1
j_call: TRBJ2-1

cdr3_nt: TGTGCCAGCACCTCCCCCTTCCTGCGCTACGAGCAGTACTTC
cdr3_aa: CASTSPFLRYEQYF
clone_size: many
cdr3_length: 14
d_call: -
v_call: TRBV12-3/TRBV12-4
j_call: TRBJ2-7

cdr3_nt: TGTGCCAGCAGCACCGGGACTAGCGGATACTACGAGCAGTACTTC
cdr3_aa: CASSTGTSGYYEQYF
clone_size: many
cdr3_length: 15
d_call: TRBD2
v_call: TRBV5-4
j_call: TRBJ2-7

cdr3_nt: TGCAGTGCTAGAGATCGGAGGAGGCGGAATACGCAGTATTTT
cdr3_aa: CSARDRRRRNTQYF
clone_size: few
cdr3_length: 14
d_call: -
v_call: TRBV20-1
j_call: TRBJ2-3

cdr3_nt: TGTGCCAGCAGTCCAGAGACAGGGGGGAGCTCCTACGAGCAGTACTTC
cdr3_aa: CASSPETGGSSYEQYF
clone_size: many
cdr3_length: 16
d_call: TRBD1
v_call: TRBV28
j_call: TRBJ2-7

cdr3_nt: TGTGCCAGCAGCGGAGGGACGGTTGAGCAGTTCTTC
cdr3_aa: CASSGGTVEQFF
clone_size: many
cdr3_length: 12
d_call: -
v_call: TRBV5-4
j_call: TRBJ2-1

cdr3_nt: TGCAGTGCTAGCCACCCTCGGACAGGCTCCTACGAGCAGTACTTC
cdr3_aa: CSASHPRTGSYEQYF
clone_size: many
cdr3_length: 15
d_call: TRBD1
v_call: TRBV20-1
j_call: TRBJ2-7

cdr3_nt: TGCAGCGTTGCGGGTGGGAACACTGAAGCTTTCTTT
cdr3_aa: CSVAGGNTEAFF
clone_size: -
cdr3_length: 12
d_call: -
v_call: TRBV29-1
j_call: TRBJ1-1

cdr3_nt: TGTGCCAGCAAAGGGGCCTCGGCAACCTACGAGCAGTACTTC
cdr3_aa: CASKGASATYEQYF
clone_size: -
cdr3_length: 14
d_call: -
v_call: TRBV28
j_call: TRBJ2-7

cdr3_nt: TGTGCCAGCAGTCTCGGTTGGACTAGCGGAAACAATGAGCAGTTCTTC
cdr3_aa: CASSLGWTSGNNEQFF
clone_size: many
cdr3_length: 16
d_call: TRBD2
v_call: TRBV12-3/TRBV12-4
j_call: TRBJ2-1

cdr3_nt: TGCGCCAGCAGCCAGCCTCTTGCGGCCGAGCAGTACTTC
cdr3_aa: CASSQPLAAEQYF
clone_size: many
cdr3_length: 13
d_call: -
v_call: TRBV4-1
j_call: TRBJ2-7

cdr3_nt: TGTGCCAGCAACCGCCCACCAGGGGATACGCAGTACTTT
cdr3_aa: CASNRPPGDTQYF
clone_size: -
cdr3_length: 13
d_call: -
v_call: TRBV28
j_call: TRBJ2-3

cdr3_nt: TGTGCCAGCAGTGGGACAGGGTCAGCCGGGGAGCTGTTTTTT
cdr3_aa: CASSGTGSAGELFF
clone_size: many
cdr3_length: 14
d_call: TRBD1
v_call: TRBV12-3/TRBV12-4
j_call: TRBJ2-2

cdr3_nt: TGTGCTAGCGGCTCATTCAGGACAGAGACGTCCTACGAGCAGTACTTC
cdr3_aa: CASGSFRTETSYEQYF
clone_size: many
cdr3_length: 16
d_call: -
v_call: TRBV2
j_call: TRBJ2-7

cdr3_nt: TGTGCCAGCAGCCCAGGGGGCAACTATGGCTACACCTTC
cdr3_aa: CASSPGGNYGYTF
clone_size: many
cdr3_length: 13
d_call: TRBD1
v_call: TRBV12-3/TRBV12-4
j_call: TRBJ1-2

cdr3_nt: TGCAGCGCCCCTGGGGGCAATGAGCAGTTCTTC
cdr3_aa: CSAPGGNEQFF
clone_size: medium-sized
cdr3_length: 11
d_call: -
v_call: TRBV29-1
j_call: TRBJ2-1

cdr3_nt: TGTGCCAGCAGTTTAAGGCCAGCTTTAGGGAGCAATCAGCCCCAGCATTTT
cdr3_aa: CASSLRPALGSNQPQHF
clone_size: -
cdr3_length: 17
d_call: -
v_call: TRBV6-1
j_call: TRBJ1-5

cdr3_nt: TGTGCCAGCAGCCCCGACAGGGCCTATGGCTACACCTTC
cdr3_aa: CASSPDRAYGYTF
clone_size: many
cdr3_length: 13
d_call: TRBD1
v_call: TRBV14
j_call: TRBJ1-2

cdr3_nt: TGTGCCAGCAGCCCAACTAGCGGGAGGGCGGTAAACATTCAGTGCTTC
cdr3_aa: CASSPTSGRAVNIQCF
clone_size: -
cdr3_length: 16
d_call: TRBD2
v_call: TRBV7-9
j_call: TRBJ2-4

cdr3_nt: TGCAGCGTCCTATCCGGGACTAGGAACGAGCAGTACTTC
cdr3_aa: CSVLSGTRNEQYF
clone_size: many
cdr3_length: 13
d_call: TRBD2
v_call: TRBV29-1
j_call: TRBJ2-7

cdr3_nt: TGTGCCACCAAGAGCGGGACTAGCGGTTGGGAAGAGACCCAGTACTTC
cdr3_aa: CATKSGTSGWEETQYF
clone_size: many
cdr3_length: 16
d_call: TRBD2
v_call: TRBV10-3
j_call: TRBJ2-5

cdr3_nt: TGTGCCAGCAGTGGAGCGGCAGGAGACCCCAGGGGGGAGCAGTACTTC
cdr3_aa: CASSGAAGDPRGEQYF
clone_size: many
cdr3_length: 16
d_call: TRBD1
v_call: TRBV2
j_call: TRBJ2-7

cdr3_nt: TGTGCCAGCAGCGGTGGAGGGCTGGGTAACAATGAGCAGTTCTTC
cdr3_aa: CASSGGGLGNNEQFF
clone_size: many
cdr3_length: 15
d_call: -
v_call: TRBV7-2
j_call: TRBJ2-1

cdr3_nt: TGTGCCAGCAGCCCAACCGGTCAGGAGCAGTTCTTC
cdr3_aa: CASSPTGQEQFF
clone_size: many
cdr3_length: 12
d_call: -
v_call: TRBV12-3/TRBV12-4
j_call: TRBJ2-1

cdr3_nt: TGTGCCAGCAGTTACTCTTCGGGGCCAAGCTCCTACGAGCAGTACTTC
cdr3_aa: CASSYSSGPSSYEQYF
clone_size: many
cdr3_length: 16
d_call: -
v_call: TRBV6-5
j_call: TRBJ2-7

cdr3_nt: TGTGCCAGCAGACCCTCCGGGACGTTCTCCTACAATGAGCAGTTCTTC
cdr3_aa: CASRPSGTFSYNEQFF
clone_size: many
cdr3_length: 16
d_call: -
v_call: TRBV12-3/TRBV12-4
j_call: TRBJ2-1

cdr3_nt: TGTGCCAGCAGCTTAGCGCATGAGGGGACGTACGAGCAGTACTTC
cdr3_aa: CASSLAHEGTYEQYF
clone_size: many
cdr3_length: 15
d_call: -
v_call: TRBV7-8
j_call: TRBJ2-7

cdr3_nt: TGCGCCAGCAGCTCGGACAGGGCCGGGGCCAACGTCCTGACTTTC
cdr3_aa: CASSSDRAGANVLTF
clone_size: many
cdr3_length: 15
d_call: TRBD1
v_call: TRBV5-1
j_call: TRBJ2-6

cdr3_nt: TGTGCCAGTAGTATGCTAGACGGGAGGAAGACCCAGTACTTC
cdr3_aa: CASSMLDGRKTQYF
clone_size: few
cdr3_length: 14
d_call: TRBD2
v_call: TRBV19
j_call: TRBJ2-5

cdr3_nt: TGTGCCAGCAGCCGACTTAGTGACGAGCAGTACTTC
cdr3_aa: CASSRLSDEQYF
clone_size: many
cdr3_length: 12
d_call: -
v_call: TRBV7-9
j_call: TRBJ2-7

cdr3_nt: TGTGCCAGCAGTTCCCCGGACAGGGTGCTGTTTTTT
cdr3_aa: CASSSPDRVLFF
clone_size: many
cdr3_length: 12
d_call: TRBD1
v_call: TRBV12-3/TRBV12-4
j_call: TRBJ1-4

cdr3_nt: TGTGCCAGCAGCCCCGACAGGATCACTGAGCAGTTCTTC
cdr3_aa: CASSPDRITEQFF
clone_size: many
cdr3_length: 13
d_call: -
v_call: TRBV14
j_call: TRBJ2-1

cdr3_nt: TGTGCCAGCAGGTGGTCGTACGACAATGAGCAGTTCTTC
cdr3_aa: CASRWSYDNEQFF
clone_size: many
cdr3_length: 13
d_call: -
v_call: TRBV2
j_call: TRBJ2-1

cdr3_nt: TGTGCCAGCAGCCCGCTGGGGAGCGGGATGAACACCGGGGAGCTGTTTTTT
cdr3_aa: CASSPLGSGMNTGELFF
clone_size: many
cdr3_length: 17
d_call: TRBD2
v_call: TRBV7-9
j_call: TRBJ2-2

cdr3_nt: TGCGCCAGCAGTGAAACTAGCAGGGGGACCGAGCAGTACTTC
cdr3_aa: CASSETSRGTEQYF
clone_size: -
cdr3_length: 14
d_call: -
v_call: TRBV10-2
j_call: TRBJ2-7

cdr3_nt: TGTGCCAGCAGTTTGGTATCAGGGTTTGAAGCTTTCTTT
cdr3_aa: CASSLVSGFEAFF
clone_size: many
cdr3_length: 13
d_call: -
v_call: TRBV12-3/TRBV12-4
j_call: TRBJ1-1

cdr3_nt: TGTGCCAGCAGCTTAGGAGGAGGGTGGTACAATGAGCAGTTCTTC
cdr3_aa: CASSLGGGWYNEQFF
clone_size: many
cdr3_length: 15
d_call: -
v_call: TRBV7-2
j_call: TRBJ2-1

cdr3_nt: TGTGCCAGCAGCTCACAGGTTTCCGTCACAGATACGCAGTATTTT
cdr3_aa: CASSSQVSVTDTQYF
clone_size: many
cdr3_length: 15
d_call: -
v_call: TRBV7-2
j_call: TRBJ2-3

cdr3_nt: TGTGCCATCAGTTTGCGACCCCTTAGGGAACTGTTTTTT
cdr3_aa: CAISLRPLRELFF
clone_size: -
cdr3_length: 13
d_call: -
v_call: TRBV10-3
j_call: TRBJ2-2